Listed here are 30 T cell receptor beta chains from one sample, sequenced in a study of immune evolution from preneoplasia to lung adenocarcinoma. TCRdb's copy holds only in-frame clones and misses some; the assay was immunoSEQ multiplex PCR. The sample comprises fewer than 8,500 clones, 65% to 80% of which are singletons, and about 5.8% rests with the top ten. The sequenced material came from FFPE minimally invasive lung adenocarcinoma tissue. Receptors originate from a person aged 45 to 69 with lung adenocarcinoma.

The chain has TRBV6-6 and TRBJ2-1, with 8 positions matching TRBD1. V lost 6 bases, J lost 6 bases, and 4 bases stayed unmatched. Germline values: CDR1 MNHNY, CDR2 SVGAGI (reference sequence). The CDR3 totals 13 residues. The CDR3 DNA sequence: TGTGCCAGCAGGGCACAGGGGGGCAATGAGCAGTTCTTC. It specifies CASRAQGGNEQFF.

The CDR3 spells CSVEDWTGNTGELFF. DNA for the CDR3: TGCAGCGTTGAAGACTGGACTGGCAACACCGGGGAGCTGTTTTTT. This sequence joins TRBV29-1 and TRBJ2-2; TRBD2 might be the D (5 bases). The CDR3 length is 15 residues. Trimming took off 0 bases at V and 2 bases at J, with 10 bases between the two ends. Per the germline V gene, CDR1 is SQVTM and CDR2 is ANQGSEA.

The chain links TRBV27 to TRBJ2-3, with D perhaps TRBD1 (6 bases). The CDR3 has 16 residues. Germline CDR1 is MNHEY and CDR2 is SMNVEV (reference sequence). The V and J ends lost 3 bases and 2 bases respectively, with 15 bases between them. CDR3 sequence reads: CASSLSWGLTTDTQYF. DNA of the CDR3: TGTGCCAGCAGTTTGAGTTGGGGGCTTACCACAGATACGCAGTATTTT.

This clone was observed a single time. The V and J genes are TRBV28 and TRBJ1-5; D is possibly TRBD1 (6 bases). The germline V gene encodes CDR1 MDHEN and CDR2 SYDVKM. The CDR3 runs to 19 residues. Between the trimmed V and J ends, which lost 0 bases and 6 bases, there was a span of 24 bases. CDR3 loop: CASSLWRGTDRTRGQPQHF. DNA of the CDR3: TGTGCCAGCAGTTTATGGAGGGGGACGGACCGCACAAGGGGTCAGCCCCAGCATTTT.

This clone is classed as large. Other DNA sequences in this sample translate to the same CDR3. The chain joins TRBV7-3 to TRBJ1-1; the D gene is possibly TRBD1 (6 bases). CDR1 and CDR2 (germline): SGHTA, FQGTGA. This CDR3 contains 15 residues. Trimming pared 0 bases from V and 0 bases from J, leaving 8 bases between. Written as DNA, the CDR3 is TGTGCCAGCAGCTTAACCAGGGGAGTGAACACTGAAGCTTTCTTT. This sequence encodes CASSLTRGVNTEAFF.

The chain joins TRBV28 to TRBJ1-1, with unresolved D. V was clipped by 2 bases and J by 0 bases, with 4 bases between them. The CDR3 consists of 13 residues. Germline lookup yields CDR1 MDHEN and CDR2 SYDVKM. CDR3 sequence reads: CASSLPVNTEAFF. DNA of the CDR3: TGTGCCAGCAGTTTACCAGTGAACACTGAAGCTTTCTTT.

The count of this clone is one. V and J are TRBV7-2 and TRBJ2-1; perhaps TRBD2 as D (5 bases). Trimming stripped 4 bases from V and 0 bases from J, with 13 bases between. CDR1 is SGHTA and CDR2 is FQGNSA in the germline V gene. The CDR3 is 16 amino acids. CDR3 sequence: CASSSYERISYNEQFF. In DNA, the CDR3 is TGTGCCAGCAGCTCGTACGAGCGGATCTCCTACAATGAGCAGTTCTTC.

This clone was counted only a few times. The CDR3 is CASSYGAEAFF. In DNA form, the CDR3 reads TGTGCCAGCAGCTATGGGGCTGAAGCTTTCTTT. The chain couples TRBV7-6 to TRBJ1-1, with D unresolved. The CDR3 sequence is 11 residues long. Germline V gene sequence: CDR1 SGHVS, CDR2 FNYEAQ. V lost 4 bases and J 6 bases, leaving 6 bases between the germline ends.

This chain connects TRBV7-2 to TRBJ1-5; D unclear. Trimming removed 3 bases at V and 5 bases at J, with 8 bases between. Per germline, CDR1 SGHTA and CDR2 FQGNSA. This CDR3 is 13 amino acids long. This CDR3 reads CASSFGGDQPQHF. The CDR3 DNA reads TGTGCCAGCAGCTTCGGCGGCGATCAGCCCCAGCATTTT.

The V and J genes are TRBV5-6 and TRBJ2-3; D gene uncertain. Germline assignment: CDR1 SGHDT and CDR2 YYEEEE. The germline V and J ends were trimmed by 3 bases and 6 bases, with 11 bases remaining between them. The CDR3 is made up of 13 amino acids. As DNA, the CDR3 is TGTGCCAGCAGCTCAGTTCTGGTCGATACGCAGTATTTT. Amino acids: CASSSVLVDTQYF.

This clone has just a few counts. As DNA, the CDR3 is TGTGCCAGCAGTGAAGTAGGCGGGGGGAGCACAGATACGCAGTATTTT. Translated: CASSEVGGGSTDTQYF. The chain recombines TRBV6-1 with TRBJ2-3; 8 bases are a match to TRBD2. The CDR3 length is 16 residues. Trimming at V came to 1 base and at J to 0 bases, leaving 3 bases not matched to a gene. Looked up from germline, CDR1 is MNHNS and CDR2 is SASEGT.

This chain uses TRBV15 with TRBJ1-6; tentative D call: TRBD1 (6 bases). Germline V gives CDR1 LNHNV, CDR2 YYDKDF (reference sequence). CDR3 length equals 18 residues. V was pared by 3 bases and J by 10 bases, with 25 bases between. CDR3 nucleotide sequence: TGTGCCACCAGCAGGGATACTACAGGGACTGCCACCGTGTCACCCCTCCACTTT. It encodes CATSRDTTGTATVSPLHF.

V and J are TRBV7-8 and TRBJ2-7; D may be TRBD1 or TRBD2 (5 bases each). V was shortened by 6 bases and J by 7 bases, with 22 bases between the two germline ends. The CDR3 runs to 15 residues. The germline V gene encodes CDR1 SGHVS and CDR2 FQNEAQ. The CDR3 nucleotides read TGTGCCAGCAGTCCAGCCGGGACGGTCACCTGGGAGCAGTACTTC. Amino acids: CASSPAGTVTWEQYF.

V usage is TRBV5-1 and J usage is TRBJ1-1, with D unresolved. CDR3 length equals 14 residues. The V and J ends lost 4 bases and 4 bases respectively, with 14 bases between them. Germline V gene data show CDR1 as SGHRS and CDR2 as YFSETQ. CDR3 residues: CASSQDAGITEAFF. The CDR3 DNA sequence: TGCGCCAGCAGCCAGGATGCGGGGATCACTGAAGCTTTCTTT. Full variable domain (rest looked up from reference TRBV5-1 and TRBJ1-1): KAGVTQTPRYLIKTRGQQVTLSCSPISGHRSVSWYQQTPGQGLQFLFEYFSETQRNKGNFPGRFSGRQFSNSRSEMNVSTLELGDSALYLCASSQDAGITEAFFGQGTRLTVV.

The V call is TRBV9, the J call TRBJ2-7, with 7 bases identical to TRBD1. The CDR3 length is 14 residues. V shed 8 bases, J shed 0 bases, and the junction held 8 bases outside the gene matches. Germline V gives CDR1 SGDLS, CDR2 YYNGEE. The CDR3, as DNA: TGTGCCAGTACTCGGGACAGTCTCTCCTACGAGCAGTACTTC. The encoded protein is CASTRDSLSYEQYF. Filled out from reference TRBV9 and TRBJ2-7, the complete variable domain reads DSGVTQTPKHLITATGQRVTLRCSPRSGDLSVYWYQQSLDQGLQFLIQYYNGEERAKGNILERFSAQQFPDLHSELNLSSLELGDSALYFCASTRDSLSYEQYFGPGTRLTVT.

The DNA for the CDR3 is TGCGCCAGCAGCTTGGCCAGTCAGGGTACGGGGGAGCTGTTTTTT. It codes for CASSLASQGTGELFF. The chain uses TRBV5-1 and TRBJ2-2, with a weak D call TRBD1 (5 bases). Trimming left V 0 bases short and J 8 bases short, with 14 bases between. This CDR3 is built from 15 residues. Germline values: CDR1 SGHRS, CDR2 YFSETQ.

The chain links TRBV28 to TRBJ1-5, with D hard to call. V was trimmed by 3 bases and J by 0 bases, leaving 6 bases between them. CDR3 length equals 14 residues. Per germline, CDR1 MDHEN and CDR2 SYDVKM. The CDR3 loop reads CASSFYGSNQPQHF. Written as DNA, the CDR3 is TGTGCCAGCAGTTTTTACGGTAGCAATCAGCCCCAGCATTTT.

The chain uses TRBV7-2 and TRBJ2-5; 12 bases are a match to TRBD2. The CDR3 contains 15 residues. The germline CDR1 and CDR2 sequences are SGHTA and FQGNSA. The V and J ends lost 2 bases and 5 bases, in that order; junction bases with no gene match: 3. CDR3 loop: CASSLLAGGQETQYF. The CDR3 nucleotides are TGTGCCAGCAGCTTACTAGCGGGAGGGCAGGAGACCCAGTACTTC.

The V call is TRBV27, the J call TRBJ2-7, with D possibly being TRBD2 (5 bases). The CDR3 is 13 amino acids. The germline CDR1 and CDR2 sequences are MNHEY and SMNVEV (reference sequence). V shed 5 bases and J shed 2 bases, with 10 bases lying between them. In DNA form, the CDR3 reads TGTGCCAGCAGTCCGAGGGCGGCCTACGAGCAGTACTTC. This sequence encodes CASSPRAAYEQYF.

V is TRBV5-1 and J is TRBJ2-7, with TRBD1 matching 10 bases. Germline loops: CDR1 SGHRS, CDR2 YFSETQ. This CDR3 has 15 amino acids. The V gene end was trimmed by 7 bases and the J gene end by 2 bases; junction bases not matched to a gene: 9. In DNA, the CDR3 is TGCGCCAGCTTCGACCGGGACAGGGGTACCTACGAGCAGTACTTC. It translates to CASFDRDRGTYEQYF.

The chain couples TRBV5-5 to TRBJ1-5; no firm D call. V was trimmed by 0 bases and J by 5 bases, leaving 3 bases between them. This CDR3 spans 12 amino acids. CDR1 is SGHKS, CDR2 YYEKEE, per germline (reference sequence). Here the CDR3 reads CASSLDDQPQHF. The CDR3 DNA reads as TGTGCCAGCAGCTTGGACGATCAGCCCCAGCATTTT.

The rearrangement links TRBV19 to TRBJ2-7; TRBD1 matches at 8 bases. The CDR3 length is 17 residues. The germline V gene has CDR1 LNHDA and CDR2 SQIVND (reference sequence). Trimming at V came to 7 bases and at J to 2 bases, leaving 16 bases not matched to a gene. The chain's CDR3 is CASTPGQAIPIPYEQYF. CDR3 nucleotide sequence: TGTGCCAGTACCCCGGGACAGGCGATCCCTATCCCCTACGAGCAGTACTTC.

The chain combines TRBV6-1 with TRBJ2-7; 8 bases line up with TRBD2. CDR3 length: 15 residues. Trimming cost V 3 bases and J 3 bases; bases outside gene matches: 7. From germline, CDR1 is MNHNS and CDR2 SASEGT. The CDR3 reads CASSETSASVYEQYF. The CDR3 bases are TGTGCCAGCAGTGAGACTAGCGCTTCCGTCTACGAGCAGTACTTC.

The J gene is TRBJ2-1, the V gene TRBV4-3; the D gene is possibly TRBD2 (5 bases). Trimming removed 0 bases from V and 5 bases from J, with 23 bases in between. CDR1 is LGHNA, CDR2 YSLEER, per germline. The CDR3 contains 19 residues. The CDR3: CASSQDWVVPPWGDNEQFF. CDR3 DNA: TGCGCCAGCAGCCAAGATTGGGTAGTGCCACCGTGGGGAGACAATGAGCAGTTCTTC.

V is TRBV19 and J is TRBJ2-1; D gene unclear. CDR3 length: 16 residues. Germline V CDR1 and CDR2: LNHDA, SQIVND (reference sequence). The V end lost 5 bases, the J end lost 1 base, and 15 bases lay between the germline ends. This CDR3 is CASSVTGFRSYNEQFF. The CDR3 DNA is TGTGCCAGTAGTGTGACCGGCTTTCGGTCCTACAATGAGCAGTTCTTC.

This chain uses TRBV7-2 with TRBJ2-7; either TRBD1 or TRBD2 may supply D (5 bases each). Trimming took off 5 bases at V and 2 bases at J, with 13 bases between the two ends. CDR1 SGHTA and CDR2 FQGNSA come from the germline V gene. The length of the CDR3 is 14 residues. CDR3 region: CASSNRDRTYEQYF. CDR3 in DNA: TGTGCCAGCAGCAACCGGGACCGAACCTACGAGCAGTACTTC.

V and J are TRBV7-6 and TRBJ1-4; 7 bases agree with TRBD1. There are 15 residues in the CDR3. Germline V CDR1 and CDR2: SGHVS, FNYEAQ. J was trimmed by 5 bases and V by 1 base; bases with no gene match: 4. Written as DNA, the CDR3 is TGTGCCAGCAGCTTAGGTCCAGGGGGGAATGAAAAACTGTTTTTT. This sequence encodes CASSLGPGGNEKLFF.

CDR3 sequence: CASGRTTSTDTQYF. The DNA for the CDR3 is TGTGCCAGCGGCCGGACTACTAGCACAGATACGCAGTATTTT. The V call is TRBV2, the J call TRBJ2-3, with TRBD2 as a possible D gene (6 bases). The CDR3 has 14 amino acids. V lost 8 bases and J lost 0, with 12 bases in between. Germline CDR1 is SNHLY and CDR2 is FYNNEI.

This chain uses TRBV28 with TRBJ2-7, with TRBD2 matching 11 bases. In germline, CDR1 is MDHEN, CDR2 SYDVKM. The CDR3 totals 17 residues. V gave up 2 bases and J gave up 3 bases; unmatched junction bases: 9. In DNA form, the CDR3 reads TGTGCCAGCAGTTTAAAGCGTCTTGGGACTAGCGGCTACGAGCAGTACTTC. The encoded protein is CASSLKRLGTSGYEQYF.

The chain joins TRBV4-1 to TRBJ2-1; D not resolved. This CDR3 is 15 amino acids long. The germline gives CDR1 MGHRA, CDR2 YSYEKL. Trimming took off 4 bases at V and 6 bases at J, with 16 bases between the two ends. DNA for the CDR3: TGCGCCAGCAGCCCAGATGTCAGTCTTGGCAATGAGCAGTTCTTC. Residues: CASSPDVSLGNEQFF.